These 8 T cell receptor beta chains were all obtained from the same sample, sequenced in a study of cytomegalovirus exposure and HLA in healthy donors. Use of 60 Vbeta and 13 Jbeta primers characterized the PCR. TCRdb keeps only in-frame clones here, not all; method: immunoSEQ multiplex PCR. The sample yields some 150,000 clones, approximately 79% seen once. Specimen: PBMCs. The receptors shown here come from a woman between 40 and 55 years old in good health and CMV-seropositive.

With regard to this clone: An end of the junction does not agree with germline; a read error may underlie this. This chain links TRBV10-1 with TRBJ1-2; TRBD1 matches 7 bases. The germline gives CDR1 WNHNN, CDR2 SYGVQD (reference sequence). CDR3 length: 17 amino acids. The CDR3 DNA is TGCACCAGCAGTGAGTCACAGGGGCAGGCCCTTAACTATGGCTACACCTTC. It specifies CTSSESQGQALNYGYTF.

This CDR3 is CASSRSGGDTDTQYF. CDR3 nucleotide sequence: TGTGCCAGCAGCCGGAGCGGGGGGGACACAGATACGCAGTATTTT. V gene TRBV7-3 combines with J gene TRBJ2-3, with 10 bases lining up with TRBD2. V was clipped by 5 bases and J by 2 bases; unmatched bases: 4. The CDR3 is made up of 15 amino acids. Germline values: CDR1 SGHTA, CDR2 FQGTGA.

The chain joins TRBV13 to TRBJ1-4; 7 bases match TRBD1. J lost 7 bases, V lost 2 bases, and 4 bases had no gene match. This CDR3 has 14 residues. Per germline, CDR1 PRHDT and CDR2 FYEKMQ (reference sequence). This CDR3 is CASSLTGESEKLFF. Here the CDR3 DNA reads TGTGCCAGCAGCTTAACAGGGGAGAGTGAAAAACTGTTTTTT. The full variable domain, completed using reference TRBV13 and TRBJ1-4, is AAGVIQSPRHLIKEKRETATLKCYPIPRHDTVYWYQQGPGQDPQFLISFYEKMQSDKGSIPDRFSAQQFSDYHSELNMSSLELGDSALYFCASSLTGESEKLFFGSGTQLSVL.

The rearrangement uses TRBV12-2 and TRBJ2-7; no DNA check was done on the table's D call, TRBD2. TRBV12-2 is classified as a pseudogene. The CDR3 contains 13 residues. For the CDR3, the DNA is TGTGCAGCCCGGGACTACCGCTCCTACGAGCAGTACTTC. Encoded protein: CAARDYRSYEQYF.

V is TRBV4-1 and J is TRBJ1-1, with 9 bases matching TRBD1. Germline V gene sequence: CDR1 MGHRA, CDR2 YSYEKL. The junction had 14 bases not matched to a gene; V was cut back by 5 bases and J by 1 base. There are 18 residues in the CDR3. CDR3 amino acids: CASSTLGQGKTRNTEAFF. The CDR3 DNA sequence: TGCGCCAGCAGCACACTAGGACAGGGGAAAACCAGGAACACTGAAGCTTTCTTT.

The J gene is TRBJ1-2, the V gene TRBV19, with 9 bases matching TRBD1. The CDR3 spans 13 residues. Losses at the gene ends were 10 bases for V and 8 bases for J; bases not matched to a gene: 11. CDR1 is LNHDA, CDR2 SQIVND, per germline (reference sequence). Here the CDR3 reads CATRRDRVEGYTF. The CDR3 bases are TGTGCCACCAGGCGGGACAGGGTGGAGGGCTACACCTTC.

The chain uses TRBV11-2 and TRBJ2-5; TRBD2 might be the D (6 bases). Trimming pared 2 bases from V and 2 bases from J, leaving 12 bases between. The germline gives CDR1 SGHAT, CDR2 FQNNGV. The CDR3 totals 15 residues. CDR3 sequence: CASSLNGGTQETQYF. For the CDR3, the DNA is TGTGCCAGCAGCTTAAATGGGGGGACGCAAGAGACCCAGTACTTC.

J is TRBJ1-4 and V is TRBV2; D is unclear. CDR1 is SNHLY, CDR2 FYNNEI, per germline. Trimming removed 4 bases from V and 8 bases from J, with 14 bases in between. The CDR3 runs 14 residues. The CDR3 DNA reads as TGTGCCAGCAGTGCGTACGGGCCGGGAGAAAAACTGTTTTTT. Translation: CASSAYGPGEKLFF.